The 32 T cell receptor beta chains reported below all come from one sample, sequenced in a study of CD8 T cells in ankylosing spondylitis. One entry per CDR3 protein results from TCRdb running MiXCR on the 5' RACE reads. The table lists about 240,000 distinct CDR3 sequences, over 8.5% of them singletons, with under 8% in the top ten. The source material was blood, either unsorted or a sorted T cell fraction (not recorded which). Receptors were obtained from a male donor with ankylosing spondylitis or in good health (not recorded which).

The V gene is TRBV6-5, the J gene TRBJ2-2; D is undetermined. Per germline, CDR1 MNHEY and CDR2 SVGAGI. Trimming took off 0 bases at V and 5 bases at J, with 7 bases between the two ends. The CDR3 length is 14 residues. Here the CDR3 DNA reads TGTGCCAGCAGTTACTCGACGGAAACCGGGGAGCTGTTTTTT. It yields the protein CASSYSTETGELFF.

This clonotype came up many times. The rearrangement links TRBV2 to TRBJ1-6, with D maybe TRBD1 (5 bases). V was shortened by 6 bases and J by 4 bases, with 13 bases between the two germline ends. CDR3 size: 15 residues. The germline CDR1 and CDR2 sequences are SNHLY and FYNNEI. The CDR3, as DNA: TGTGCCAGCAGGATTAGACAGAATTATAATTCACCCCTCCACTTT. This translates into CASRIRQNYNSPLHF. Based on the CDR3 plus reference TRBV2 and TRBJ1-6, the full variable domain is EPEVTQTPSHQVTQMGQEVILRCVPISNHLYFYWYRQILGQKVEFLVSFYNNEISEKSEIFDDQFSVERPDGSNFTLKIRSTKLEDSAMYFCASRIRQNYNSPLHFGNGTRLTVT.

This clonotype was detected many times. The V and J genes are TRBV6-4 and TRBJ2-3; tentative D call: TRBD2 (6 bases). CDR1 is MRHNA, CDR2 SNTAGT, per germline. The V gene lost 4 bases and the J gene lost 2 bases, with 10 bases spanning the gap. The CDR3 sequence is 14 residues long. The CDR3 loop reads CASSAGLSTDTQYF. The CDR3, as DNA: TGTGCCAGCAGTGCGGGACTCTCCACAGATACGCAGTATTTT.

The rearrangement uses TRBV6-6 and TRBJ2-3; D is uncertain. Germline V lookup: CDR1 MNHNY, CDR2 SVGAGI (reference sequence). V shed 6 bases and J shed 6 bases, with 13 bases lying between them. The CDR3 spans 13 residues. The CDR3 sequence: CASSDPLEDTQYF. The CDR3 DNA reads TGTGCCAGCAGCGATCCCCTGGAGGATACGCAGTATTTT.

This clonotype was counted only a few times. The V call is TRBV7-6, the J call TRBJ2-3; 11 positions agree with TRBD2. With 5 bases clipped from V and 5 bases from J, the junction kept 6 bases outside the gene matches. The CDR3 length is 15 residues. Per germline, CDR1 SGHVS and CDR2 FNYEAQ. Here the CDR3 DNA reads TGTGCCAGCAGCACACTAGCGGGGGCATTAGATACGCAGTATTTT. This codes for CASSTLAGALDTQYF. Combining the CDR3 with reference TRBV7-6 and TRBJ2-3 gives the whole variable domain GAGVSQSPRYKVTKRGQDVALRCDPISGHVSLYWYRQALGQGPEFLTYFNYEAQQDKSGLPNDRFSAERPEGSISTLTIQRTEQRDSAMYRCASSTLAGALDTQYFGPGTRLTVL.

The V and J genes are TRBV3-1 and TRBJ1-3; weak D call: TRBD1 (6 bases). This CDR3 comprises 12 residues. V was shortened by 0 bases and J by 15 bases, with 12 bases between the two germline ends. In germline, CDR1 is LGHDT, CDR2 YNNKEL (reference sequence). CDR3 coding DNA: TGTGCCAGCAGCCAAGAACTGACAGGACCATATTTT. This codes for CASSQELTGPYF.

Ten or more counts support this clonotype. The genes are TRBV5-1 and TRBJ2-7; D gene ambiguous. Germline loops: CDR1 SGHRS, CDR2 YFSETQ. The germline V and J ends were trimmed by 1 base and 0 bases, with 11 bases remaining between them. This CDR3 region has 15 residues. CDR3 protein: CASSLSPSSSYEQYF. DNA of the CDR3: TGCGCCAGCAGCTTGTCCCCTAGTAGCTCCTACGAGCAGTACTTC.

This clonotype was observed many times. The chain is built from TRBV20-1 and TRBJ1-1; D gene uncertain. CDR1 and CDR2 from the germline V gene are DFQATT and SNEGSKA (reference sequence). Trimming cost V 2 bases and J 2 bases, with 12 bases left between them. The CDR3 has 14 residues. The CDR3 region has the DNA TGCAGTGCTAGACCCGCGACGAGTAACACTGAAGCTTTCTTT. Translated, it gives CSARPATSNTEAFF.

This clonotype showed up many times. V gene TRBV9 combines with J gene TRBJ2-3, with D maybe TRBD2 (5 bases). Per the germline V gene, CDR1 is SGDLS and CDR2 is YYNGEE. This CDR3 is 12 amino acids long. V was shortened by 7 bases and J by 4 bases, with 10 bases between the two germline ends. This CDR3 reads CASRGLADTQYF. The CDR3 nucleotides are TGTGCCAGCCGTGGACTGGCAGATACGCAGTATTTT.

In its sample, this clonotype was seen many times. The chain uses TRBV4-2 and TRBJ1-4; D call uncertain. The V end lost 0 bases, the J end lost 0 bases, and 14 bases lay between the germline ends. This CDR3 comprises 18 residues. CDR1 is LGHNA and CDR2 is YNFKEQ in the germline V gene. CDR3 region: CASSQDLAGTATNEKLFF. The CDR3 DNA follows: TGTGCCAGCAGCCAAGATCTGGCGGGAACCGCAACTAATGAAAAACTGTTTTTT.

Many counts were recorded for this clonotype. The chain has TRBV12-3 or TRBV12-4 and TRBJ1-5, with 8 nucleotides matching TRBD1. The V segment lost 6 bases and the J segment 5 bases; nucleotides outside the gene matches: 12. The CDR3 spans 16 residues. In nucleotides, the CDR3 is TGTGCCAGCAGCCACCAAGGACAGGGTGCGGATCAGCCCCAGCATTTT. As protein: CASSHQGQGADQPQHF.

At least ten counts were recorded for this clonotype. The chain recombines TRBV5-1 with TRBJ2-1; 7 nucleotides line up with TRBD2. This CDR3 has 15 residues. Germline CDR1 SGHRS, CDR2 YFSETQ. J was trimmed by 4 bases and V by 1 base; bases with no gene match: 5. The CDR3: CASSLQASGYNEQFF. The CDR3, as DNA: TGCGCCAGCAGCTTGCAAGCTAGCGGTTACAATGAGCAGTTCTTC.

CDR3 region: CATKQGPANTGELFF. DNA of the CDR3: TGTGCCACCAAACAGGGCCCTGCGAACACCGGGGAGCTGTTTTTT. The chain has TRBV7-6 and TRBJ2-2, with a weak D call TRBD1 (6 bases). This CDR3 is built from 15 residues. Germline CDR1 reads SGHVS; CDR2 reads FNYEAQ. V was trimmed by 10 bases and J by 0 bases, leaving 15 bases between them.

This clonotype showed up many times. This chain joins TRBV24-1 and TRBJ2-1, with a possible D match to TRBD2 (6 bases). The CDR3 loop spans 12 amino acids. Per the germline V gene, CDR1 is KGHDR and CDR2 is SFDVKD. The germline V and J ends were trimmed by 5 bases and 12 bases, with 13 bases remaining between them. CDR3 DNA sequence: TGTGCCACCAGTGTCCATGGGGGGTGGCAGTTCTTC. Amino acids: CATSVHGGWQFF.

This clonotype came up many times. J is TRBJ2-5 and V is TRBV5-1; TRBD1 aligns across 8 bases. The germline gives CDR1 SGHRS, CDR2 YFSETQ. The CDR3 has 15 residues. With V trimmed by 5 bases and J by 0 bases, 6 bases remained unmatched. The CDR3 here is CASRALTGDQETQYF. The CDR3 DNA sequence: TGCGCCAGCAGAGCACTGACAGGGGACCAAGAGACCCAGTACTTC.

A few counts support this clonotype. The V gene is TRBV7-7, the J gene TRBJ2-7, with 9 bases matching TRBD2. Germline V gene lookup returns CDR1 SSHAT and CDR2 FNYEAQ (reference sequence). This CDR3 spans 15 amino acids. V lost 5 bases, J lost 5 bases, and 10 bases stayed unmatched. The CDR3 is CASSPGLAGYHEQYF. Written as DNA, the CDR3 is TGTGCCAGCAGCCCCGGGCTAGCGGGATACCACGAGCAGTACTTC.

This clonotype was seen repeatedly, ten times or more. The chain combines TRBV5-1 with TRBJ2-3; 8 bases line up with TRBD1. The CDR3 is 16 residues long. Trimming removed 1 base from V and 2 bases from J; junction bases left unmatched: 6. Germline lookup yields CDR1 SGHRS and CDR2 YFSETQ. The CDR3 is CASSLLPGQVTDTQYF. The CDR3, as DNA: TGCGCCAGCAGCTTGCTCCCGGGACAGGTCACAGATACGCAGTATTTT.

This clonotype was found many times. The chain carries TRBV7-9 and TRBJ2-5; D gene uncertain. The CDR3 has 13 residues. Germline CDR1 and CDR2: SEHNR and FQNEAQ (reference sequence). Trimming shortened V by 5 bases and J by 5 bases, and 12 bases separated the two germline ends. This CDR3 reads CASSPGRYETQYF. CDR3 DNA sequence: TGTGCCAGCAGCCCCGGCCGGTACGAGACCCAGTACTTC. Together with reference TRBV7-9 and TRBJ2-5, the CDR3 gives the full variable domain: DTGVSQNPRHKITKRGQNVTFRCDPISEHNRLYWYRQTLGQGPEFLTYFQNEAQLEKSRLLSDRFSAERPKGSFSTLEIQRTEQGDSAMYLCASSPGRYETQYFGPGTRLLVL.

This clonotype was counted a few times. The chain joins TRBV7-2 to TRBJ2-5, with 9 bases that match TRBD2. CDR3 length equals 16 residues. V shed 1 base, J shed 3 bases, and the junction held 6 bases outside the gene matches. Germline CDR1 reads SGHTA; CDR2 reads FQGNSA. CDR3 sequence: CASSLVIAGGEETQYF. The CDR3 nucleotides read TGTGCCAGCAGCTTAGTTATCGCGGGGGGGGAAGAGACCCAGTACTTC.

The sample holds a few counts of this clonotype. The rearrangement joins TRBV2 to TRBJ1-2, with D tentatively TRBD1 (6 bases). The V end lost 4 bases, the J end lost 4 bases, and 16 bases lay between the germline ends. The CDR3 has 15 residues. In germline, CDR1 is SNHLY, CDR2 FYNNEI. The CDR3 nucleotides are TGTGCCAGCAGTGGACTCAGGGGCAGGGCCTATGGCTACACCTTC. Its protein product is CASSGLRGRAYGYTF.

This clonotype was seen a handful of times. This CDR3 is CASSLAETNYTF. DNA for the CDR3: TGCGCCAGCAGCTTGGCAGAGACTAACTACACCTTC. This chain connects TRBV5-1 to TRBJ1-2; D gene ambiguous. The CDR3 covers 12 residues. V was clipped by 0 bases and J by 10 bases, with 10 bases between them. Germline V gene data show CDR1 as SGHRS and CDR2 as YFSETQ. Drawing the rest from reference TRBV5-1 and TRBJ1-2, the complete variable domain is KAGVTQTPRYLIKTRGQQVTLSCSPISGHRSVSWYQQTPGQGLQFLFEYFSETQRNKGNFPGRFSGRQFSNSRSEMNVSTLELGDSALYLCASSLAETNYTFGSGTRLTVV.

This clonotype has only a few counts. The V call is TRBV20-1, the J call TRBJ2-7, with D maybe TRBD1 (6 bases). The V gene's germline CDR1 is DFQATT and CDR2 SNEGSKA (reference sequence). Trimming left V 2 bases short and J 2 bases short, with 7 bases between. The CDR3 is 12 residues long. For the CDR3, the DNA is TGCAGTGCTAGACAGGGGACCTACGAGCAGTACTTC. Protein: CSARQGTYEQYF.

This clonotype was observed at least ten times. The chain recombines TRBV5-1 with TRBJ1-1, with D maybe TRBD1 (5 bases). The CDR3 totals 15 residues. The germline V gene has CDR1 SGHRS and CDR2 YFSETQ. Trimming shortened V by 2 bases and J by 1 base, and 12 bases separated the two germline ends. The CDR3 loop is CASSFPGTENTEAFF. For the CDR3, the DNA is TGCGCCAGCAGCTTCCCCGGGACGGAGAACACTGAAGCTTTCTTT.

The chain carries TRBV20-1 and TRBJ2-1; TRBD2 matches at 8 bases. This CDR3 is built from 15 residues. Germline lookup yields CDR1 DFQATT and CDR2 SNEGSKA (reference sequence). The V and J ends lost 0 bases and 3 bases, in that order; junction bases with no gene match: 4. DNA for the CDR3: TGCAGTGCTAGAGAAAGCGGGAGACTCTACAATGAGCAGTTCTTC. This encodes CSARESGRLYNEQFF.

CDR3 in DNA: TGTGCCAGTAGTCCGGCAGGGATCCACGAGCAGTACTTC. This sequence encodes CASSPAGIHEQYF. The chain couples TRBV19 to TRBJ2-7; a weak D match, TRBD1 (5 bases). The CDR3 has 13 residues. V was cut by 5 bases and J by 5 bases, with 13 bases left in between. Germline lookup yields CDR1 LNHDA and CDR2 SQIVND (reference sequence).

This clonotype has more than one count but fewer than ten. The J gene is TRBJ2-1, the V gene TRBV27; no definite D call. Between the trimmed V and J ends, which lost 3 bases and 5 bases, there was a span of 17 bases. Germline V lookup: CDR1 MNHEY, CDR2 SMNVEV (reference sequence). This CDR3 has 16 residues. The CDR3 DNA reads TGTGCCAGCAGTTTCCGCCGCCAGAATCTAAACAATGAGCAGTTCTTC. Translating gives CASSFRRQNLNNEQFF.

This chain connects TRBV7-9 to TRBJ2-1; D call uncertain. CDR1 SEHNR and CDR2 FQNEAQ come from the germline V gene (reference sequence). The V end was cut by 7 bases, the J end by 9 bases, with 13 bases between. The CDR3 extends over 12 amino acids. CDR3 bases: TGTGCCAGCACCCGGGTGCCTACTGAGCAGTTCTTC. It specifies CASTRVPTEQFF.

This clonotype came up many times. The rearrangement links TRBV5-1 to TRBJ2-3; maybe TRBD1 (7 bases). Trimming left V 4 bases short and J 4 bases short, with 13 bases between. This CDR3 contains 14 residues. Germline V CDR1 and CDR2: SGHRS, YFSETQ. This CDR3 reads CASSEDRRADTQYF. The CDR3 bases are TGCGCCAGCAGCGAGGACAGGAGGGCAGATACGCAGTATTTT.

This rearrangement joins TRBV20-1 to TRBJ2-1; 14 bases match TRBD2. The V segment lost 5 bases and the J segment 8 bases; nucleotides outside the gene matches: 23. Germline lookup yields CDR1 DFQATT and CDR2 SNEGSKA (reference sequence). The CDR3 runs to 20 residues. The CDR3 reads CSACRTRGWATSGRAYEQFF. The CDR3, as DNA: TGCAGTGCTTGCCGCACCCGTGGATGGGCGACTAGCGGGAGGGCCTATGAGCAGTTCTTC.

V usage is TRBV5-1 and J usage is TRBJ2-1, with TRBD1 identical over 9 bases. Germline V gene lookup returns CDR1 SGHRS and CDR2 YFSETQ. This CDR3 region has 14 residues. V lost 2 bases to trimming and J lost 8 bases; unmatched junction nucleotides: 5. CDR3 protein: CASSFGTGFDEQFF. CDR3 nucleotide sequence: TGCGCCAGCAGCTTCGGGACAGGGTTCGATGAGCAGTTCTTC.

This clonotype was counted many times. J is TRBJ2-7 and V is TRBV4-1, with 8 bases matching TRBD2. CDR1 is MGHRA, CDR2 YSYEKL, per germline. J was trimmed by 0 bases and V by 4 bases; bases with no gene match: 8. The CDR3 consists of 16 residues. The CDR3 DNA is TGCGCCAGCAGCCCCGAACTAGCGGCTAGCTCCTACGAGCAGTACTTC. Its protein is CASSPELAASSYEQYF.

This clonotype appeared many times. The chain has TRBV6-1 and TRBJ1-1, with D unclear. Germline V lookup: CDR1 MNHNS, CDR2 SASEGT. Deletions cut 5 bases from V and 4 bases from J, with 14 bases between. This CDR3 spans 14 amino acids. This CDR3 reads CASSPLKWTTEAFF. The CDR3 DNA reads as TGTGCCAGCAGTCCCCTCAAGTGGACCACTGAAGCTTTCTTT.